The present entry profiles one T cell receptor (beta chain) with its context. The sample holds many counts of this clonotype. It lacks a known antigen. Base qualities are not recorded, but no much larger clone differs from it by a single base. Sequenced on an Illumina HiSeq 2000. Multiplex PCR amplification was used to generate the TCR beta chain libraries. High-throughput sequencing was used to analyze the amplified TCR beta chain products. In-frame beta chains were kept once TCRdb had trimmed the public reads at Q25 with fastp and called clones with MiXCR. When rows share a CDR3 protein, they turn into one entry using the most common DNA and genes. The sample table lists more than 250,000 distinct CDR3 sequences, over 25% of them with a count of one. The ten largest clones represent around 1.1% of the sample. These data belong to a study of breast tumors, draining lymph nodes, adjacent tissues (dated by TCRdb to between 2015 and 2016). Regarding the research as a whole: TCR beta repertoires were compared across tumor, adjacent nontumor tissue and axillary lymph nodes obtained from breast cancer patients. The study was designed to assess the relationships and possible T-cell exchange between tumor, surrounding tissue and draining lymph node repertoires in human breast cancer.

On the study overall, not on this receptor specifically: The study presented the conclusion that tumor T cells originate in lymph nodes as consistent with a hypothesis, not as something directly demonstrated. The similarity between tumor and nontumor tissue repertoires was significantly greater in luminal-like breast cancer than in basal-like breast cancer. Tumor T-cell repertoires showed less diversity than lymph node repertoires and more diversity than nontumor tissue repertoires, and tumor T-cell repertoires showed preferential V and J gene usage. A scenario in which most tumor T cells derive from the lymph node and then expand within tumor tissue was judged to be consistent with the data.

The axillary draining lymph nodes of breast cancer patients were the source of the lymph node samples. The CDR3 has 15 amino acids, counting the end cysteine and phenylalanine. Only CDR3 DNA remains: 45 bases, in frame from the first base. The germline V gene encodes CDR1 LGHDT and CDR2 YNNKEL (reference sequence). Trimming removed 4 bases from V and 8 bases from J, leaving 15 bases between the germline ends. The receptor comes from a female donor with breast cancer. Some clones in this sample may be carry-over from other donors' samples. The chain joins TRBV3-1 to TRBJ1-6, with TRBD1 tentatively as D gene (5 bases match). The specimen sequenced was axillary lymph node tissue. The bases are TGTGCCAGCAGCCCCGGGACGACGGGACATTCACCCCTCCACTTT. This yields the protein CASSPGTTGHSPLHF.